This T cell receptor (beta chain) was recovered during a study of early T cells in non-severe SARS-CoV-2 infection. Study summary: RNA in bulk from unsorted whole blood was sequenced, and chains were unpaired.

Whole-study findings and limits: Anti-spike CD8 specificities were favored by VDJdb matching, whose results missed private and CD4 specificities.

Unique molecular identifiers were added to individual cDNA molecules. TCRdb itself ran the 5' RACE reads through MiXCR, one entry per CDR3 protein. The sample shows tens of thousands of distinct CDR3 sequences, around 10% of them seen only once. About this clonotype: The antigen remains unidentified.

This receptor was identified in an adult who was a healthcare worker with PCR-confirmed SARS-CoV-2 infection or an uninfected control (not recorded which). The sample was whole blood.

The CDR3 DNA reads TGTGCCACACAGGGAGCTGAAAAACTGTTTTTT. Its protein is CATQGAEKLFF. This chain connects TRBV10-3 to TRBJ1-4, with a tentative D call TRBD1 (6 bases). This CDR3 has 11 residues. Germline loops: CDR1 ENHRY, CDR2 SYGVKD. V was trimmed by 10 bases and J by 7 bases, leaving 10 bases between them.